This TCR beta chain was retrieved from a study of beta chain features in type 1 diabetes. Germline CDR1 GTSNPN, CDR2 SVGIG (reference sequence). V shed 3 bases and J shed 0 bases, with 11 bases lying between them. CDR3 length equals 14 residues. Sequenced material consisted of expressed TCRB transcripts (all of the isolated RNA was reverse transcribed). Here immunoSEQ multiplex PCR was the method, and the copy in TCRdb shows in-frame clones only, minus some. The repertoire holds over 120,000 clones, over 9.5% seen once, with 1.3% in the top ten. Sequenced: naive CD4+ T cells from blood. The V and J genes are TRBV30 and TRBJ1-1, with unresolved D. The receptor was derived from a man aged 18 to 29 in good health. The CDR3 protein is CAWRGLPMNTEAFF. Written as DNA, the CDR3 is TGTGCCTGGAGGGGCCTACCCATGAACACTGAAGCTTTCTTT. Based on the CDR3 plus reference TRBV30 and TRBJ1-1, the full variable domain is SQTIHQWPATLVQPVGSPLSLECTVEGTSNPNLYWYRQAAGRGLQLLFYSVGIGQISSEVPQNLSASRPQDRQFILSSKKLLLSDSGFYLCAWRGLPMNTEAFFGQGTRLTVV.